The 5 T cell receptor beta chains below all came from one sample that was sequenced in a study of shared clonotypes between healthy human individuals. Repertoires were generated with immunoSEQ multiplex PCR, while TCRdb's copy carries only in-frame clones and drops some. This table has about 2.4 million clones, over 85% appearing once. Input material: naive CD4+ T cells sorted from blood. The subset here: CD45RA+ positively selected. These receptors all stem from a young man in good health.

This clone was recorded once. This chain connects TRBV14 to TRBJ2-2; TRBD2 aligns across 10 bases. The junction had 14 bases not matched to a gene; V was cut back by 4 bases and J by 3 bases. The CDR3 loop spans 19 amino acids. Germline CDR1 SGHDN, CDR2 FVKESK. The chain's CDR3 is CASSPGTSASEADTGELFF. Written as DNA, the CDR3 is TGTGCCAGCAGCCCCGGGACTAGCGCCTCGGAGGCGGACACCGGGGAGCTGTTTTTT.

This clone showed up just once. This CDR3 reads CASSQDFRQETQYF. CDR3 bases: TGTGCCAGCAGCCAAGATTTTCGACAAGAGACCCAGTACTTC. The gene calls are TRBV4-2 and TRBJ2-5, with unresolved D. Germline lookup yields CDR1 LGHNA and CDR2 YNFKEQ. The CDR3 totals 14 residues. V shed 0 bases and J shed 2 bases, with 7 bases lying between them.

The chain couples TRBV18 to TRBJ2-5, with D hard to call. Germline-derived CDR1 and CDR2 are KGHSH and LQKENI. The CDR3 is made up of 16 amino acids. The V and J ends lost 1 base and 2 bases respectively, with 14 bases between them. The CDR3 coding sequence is TGTGCCAGCTCACCACTATCAGCACCAGCACAAGAGACCCAGTACTTC. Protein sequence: CASSPLSAPAQETQYF.

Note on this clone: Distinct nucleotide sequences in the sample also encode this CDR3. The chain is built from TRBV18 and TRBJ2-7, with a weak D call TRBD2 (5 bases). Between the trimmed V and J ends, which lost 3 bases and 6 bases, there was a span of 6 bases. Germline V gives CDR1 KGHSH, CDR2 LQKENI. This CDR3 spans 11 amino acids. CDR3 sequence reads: CASSPGVEQYF. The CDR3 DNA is TGTGCCAGCTCACCCGGGGTCGAGCAGTACTTC.

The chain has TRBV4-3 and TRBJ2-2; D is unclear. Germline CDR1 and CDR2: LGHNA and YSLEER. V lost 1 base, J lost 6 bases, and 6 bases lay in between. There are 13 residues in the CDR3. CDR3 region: CASSQAYAGELFF. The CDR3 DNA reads TGCGCCAGCAGCCAAGCGTATGCCGGGGAGCTGTTTTTT.